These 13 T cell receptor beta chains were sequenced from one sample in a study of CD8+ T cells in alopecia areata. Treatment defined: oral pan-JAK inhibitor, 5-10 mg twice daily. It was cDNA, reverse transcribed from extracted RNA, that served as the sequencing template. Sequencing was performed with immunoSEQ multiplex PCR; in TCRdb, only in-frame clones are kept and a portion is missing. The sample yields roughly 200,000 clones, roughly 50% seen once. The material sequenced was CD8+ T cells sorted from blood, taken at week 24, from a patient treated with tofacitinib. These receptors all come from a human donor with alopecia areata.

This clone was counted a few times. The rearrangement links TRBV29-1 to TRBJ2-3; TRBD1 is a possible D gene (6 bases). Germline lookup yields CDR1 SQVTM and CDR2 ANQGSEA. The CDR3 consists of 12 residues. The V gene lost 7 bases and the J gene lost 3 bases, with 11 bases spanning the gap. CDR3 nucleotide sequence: TGCAGCGAGGCAGGGGAAACAGATACGCAGTATTTT. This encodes CSEAGETDTQYF.

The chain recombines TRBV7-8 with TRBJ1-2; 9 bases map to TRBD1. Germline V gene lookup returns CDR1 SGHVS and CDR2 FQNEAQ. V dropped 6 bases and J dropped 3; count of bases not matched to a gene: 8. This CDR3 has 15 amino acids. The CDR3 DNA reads TGTGCCAGCAGTCCCGGGACAGGGAGGGACTATGGCTACACCTTC. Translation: CASSPGTGRDYGYTF.

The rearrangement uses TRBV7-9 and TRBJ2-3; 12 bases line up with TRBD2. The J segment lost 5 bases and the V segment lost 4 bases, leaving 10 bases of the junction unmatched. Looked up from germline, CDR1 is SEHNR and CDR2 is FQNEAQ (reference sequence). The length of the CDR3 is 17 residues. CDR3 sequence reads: CASSSRLAGEELDTQYF. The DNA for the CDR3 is TGTGCCAGCAGCTCGCGACTAGCGGGGGAGGAATTAGATACGCAGTATTTT. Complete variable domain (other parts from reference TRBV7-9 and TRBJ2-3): DTGVSQNPRHKITKRGQNVTFRCDPISEHNRLYWYRQTLGQGPEFLTYFQNEAQLEKSRLLSDRFSAERPKGSFSTLEIQRTEQGDSAMYLCASSSRLAGEELDTQYFGPGTRLTVL.

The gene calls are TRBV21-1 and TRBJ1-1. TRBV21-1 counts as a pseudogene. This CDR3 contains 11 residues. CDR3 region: CASREITEAFF. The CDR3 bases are TGTGCCAGCCGGGAAATAACTGAAGCTTTCTTT.

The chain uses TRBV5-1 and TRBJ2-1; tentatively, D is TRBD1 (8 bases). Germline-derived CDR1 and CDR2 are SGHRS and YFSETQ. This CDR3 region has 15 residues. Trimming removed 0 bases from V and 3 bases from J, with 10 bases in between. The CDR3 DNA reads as TGCGCCAGCAGCTTGGACAGGGGGGGCTACAATGAGCAGTTCTTC. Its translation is CASSLDRGGYNEQFF. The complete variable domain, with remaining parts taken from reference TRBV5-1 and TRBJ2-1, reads KAGVTQTPRYLIKTRGQQVTLSCSPISGHRSVSWYQQTPGQGLQFLFEYFSETQRNKGNFPGRFSGRQFSNSRSEMNVSTLELGDSALYLCASSLDRGGYNEQFFGPGTRLTVL.

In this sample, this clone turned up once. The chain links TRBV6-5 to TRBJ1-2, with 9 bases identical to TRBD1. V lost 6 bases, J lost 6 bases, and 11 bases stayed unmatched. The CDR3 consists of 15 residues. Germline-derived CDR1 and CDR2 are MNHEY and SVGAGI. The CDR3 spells CASRASGTGRDGYTF. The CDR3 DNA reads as TGTGCCAGCAGAGCTTCCGGGACAGGGCGCGATGGCTACACCTTC.

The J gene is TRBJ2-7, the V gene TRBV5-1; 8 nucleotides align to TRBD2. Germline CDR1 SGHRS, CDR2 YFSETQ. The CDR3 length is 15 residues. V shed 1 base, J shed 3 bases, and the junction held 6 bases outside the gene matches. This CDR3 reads CASSLRTSIDYEQYF. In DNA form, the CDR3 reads TGCGCCAGCAGCTTGAGGACTAGCATAGACTACGAGCAGTACTTC.

CDR3 region: CSVEHYSSSYNEQFF. DNA for the CDR3: TGCAGCGTTGAGCACTATTCGAGCTCCTACAATGAGCAGTTCTTC. This chain uses TRBV29-1 with TRBJ2-1; D uncertain. The CDR3 spans 15 residues. Trimming stripped 3 bases from V and 0 bases from J, with 12 bases between. CDR1 SQVTM and CDR2 ANQGSEA come from the germline V gene.

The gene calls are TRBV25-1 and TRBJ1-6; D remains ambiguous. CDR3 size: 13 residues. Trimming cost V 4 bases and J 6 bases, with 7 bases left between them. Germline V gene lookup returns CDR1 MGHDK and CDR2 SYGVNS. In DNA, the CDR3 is TGTGCCAGCAGTGGAGGCTTTAATTCACCCCTCCACTTT. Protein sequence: CASSGGFNSPLHF.

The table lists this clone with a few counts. CDR3 bases: TGTGCCAGCAGCTTAGATGCAAGTGAAAAACTGTTTTTT. This codes for CASSLDASEKLFF. The chain is built from TRBV7-8 and TRBJ1-4; unclear D gene. CDR3 length: 13 residues. From germline, CDR1 is SGHVS and CDR2 FQNEAQ. V shed 1 base and J shed 7 bases, with 7 bases lying between them.

For the CDR3, the DNA is TGTGCCAGCAGTGAGAGGACTAGCTGGGGGAGACCCGATACGCAGTATTTT. The encoded protein is CASSERTSWGRPDTQYF. This sequence joins TRBV2 and TRBJ2-3, with TRBD2 identical over 8 bases. CDR1 SNHLY and CDR2 FYNNEI come from the germline V gene. After removal of 3 bases from V and 6 bases from J, the junction contained 14 bases not matched to a gene. This CDR3 is built from 17 residues. Looking up the rest from reference TRBV2 and TRBJ2-3 gives the full variable domain: EPEVTQTPSHQVTQMGQEVILRCVPISNHLYFYWYRQILGQKVEFLVSFYNNEISEKSEIFDDQFSVERPDGSNFTLKIRSTKLEDSAMYFCASSERTSWGRPDTQYFGPGTRLTVL.

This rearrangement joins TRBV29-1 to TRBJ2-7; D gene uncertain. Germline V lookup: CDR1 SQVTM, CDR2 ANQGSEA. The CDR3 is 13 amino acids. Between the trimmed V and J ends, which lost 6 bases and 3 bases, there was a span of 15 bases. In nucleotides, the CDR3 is TGCAGCGTGAGCCCCGCGGACGTCTACGAGCAGTACTTC. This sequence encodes CSVSPADVYEQYF.

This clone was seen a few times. CDR3 sequence reads: CSVVYGSYEQYF. CDR3 DNA sequence: TGCAGCGTTGTCTATGGCTCCTACGAGCAGTACTTC. The chain couples TRBV29-1 to TRBJ2-7; no definite D call. The CDR3 totals 12 residues. In germline, CDR1 is SQVTM, CDR2 ANQGSEA. The V gene lost 4 bases and the J gene lost 0 bases, with 7 bases spanning the gap.